This T cell receptor beta chain emerged from a study of T cells in narcolepsy. Clones were sequenced by immunoSEQ multiplex PCR, and TCRdb holds only the in-frame ones, with some missing. The repertoire consists of approximately 17,000 clones, with 72% occurring once and the leading ten covering around 14%. The receptor was derived from a human donor with narcolepsy. Sequenced input: CD45RA- memory CD8+ T cells from PBMCs.

The CDR3 coding sequence is TGTGCCAGCAGTTTCCAAGAGACCCAGTACTTC. As protein: CASSFQETQYF. J is TRBJ2-5 and V is TRBV27; no clear D gene. CDR3 size: 11 residues. Trimming stripped 3 bases from V and 1 base from J, with 0 bases between. In germline, CDR1 is MNHEY, CDR2 SMNVEV (reference sequence).